This T cell receptor (beta chain) was captured by sequencing in a study of blood T cell repertoires in COVID-19. TCRdb's table, derived via immunoSEQ multiplex PCR, lists solely in-frame clones and lacks some. Altogether 300,000 to 350,000 clones are present, about 88% being singletons, with the ten largest covering more than 1%. Trimming pared 4 bases from V and 8 bases from J, leaving 23 bases between. Germline CDR1 is SQVTM and CDR2 is ANQGSEA. This CDR3 contains 15 residues. The clonotype comes from a woman in her 30s who had recovered from COVID-19. Sequenced material: PBMCs or T cells enriched from blood (not recorded which). This chain joins TRBV29-1 and TRBJ1-2, with a weak D call TRBD1 (6 bases). CDR3 coding DNA: TGCAGCGTTGTCGGCGCTGGGTATGACAGGTGGGGCTACACCTTC. Protein: CSVVGAGYDRWGYTF.